This T cell receptor (beta chain) was profiled in a study of control samples from healthy donors and cancer patients. TCRdb keeps only in-frame clones here, not all; method: immunoSEQ multiplex PCR. This table has 110,000 to 150,000 clones, approximately 91% appearing once. CDR1 and CDR2 (germline): LNHDA, SQIVND (reference sequence). This CDR3 comprises 15 residues. Trimming at V came to 5 bases and at J to 3 bases, leaving 5 bases not matched to a gene. This clonotype was sampled from a woman under 40 in good health. This chain joins TRBV19 and TRBJ2-1; TRBD2 agrees at 9 bases. The sequencing input was blood. Here the CDR3 reads CASSPVAGVYNEQFF. The CDR3 DNA follows: TGTGCCAGTAGTCCAGTAGCGGGAGTCTACAATGAGCAGTTCTTC.